This section outlines one T cell receptor beta chain sequence together with its context. The data belong to a study of cytomegalovirus exposure and HLA in healthy donors. Study at large: Genotyping showed 75% to 90% of 350 to 400 donors falling in the Caucasian-associated ancestry cluster.

Primers for the PCR totalled 60 Vbeta and 13 Jbeta. Sequenced by immunoSEQ multiplex PCR; TCRdb stores in-frame clones only, minus some. The sample shows 200,000 to 250,000 clones, 76% of them seen only once. Deletions cut 5 bases from V and 5 bases from J, with 14 bases between. Per germline, CDR1 SGHVS and CDR2 FNYEAQ. The CDR3 contains 14 residues. This clonotype was sampled from a man aged 18 to 29 in good health and CMV-seronegative. Sequencing used PBMCs. The chain employs TRBV7-6 and TRBJ2-3; D is perhaps TRBD1 (5 bases). This chain's CDR3 is CASSPETVLDTQYF. The CDR3 DNA sequence: TGTGCCAGCAGCCCTGAGACAGTTTTAGATACGCAGTATTTT.